Reported below is one T cell receptor (beta chain). The ends lost 4 bases at V and 8 bases at J; junction bases unmatched: 12. CDR3 size: 15 residues. CDR1 is SGDLS, CDR2 YYNGEE, per germline. This record belongs to a study of cytomegalovirus exposure and HLA in healthy donors. PCR involved 60 Vbeta and 13 Jbeta primers. Per the original methods: An analysis that came later counted 80 million or so unique TCR beta chains, about 10 million shared. The assay was immunoSEQ multiplex PCR, and TCRdb's table has in-frame clones only and misses some. Clonal size and the V and J genes are those of that table, whereas D and trimming came from the DNA. Of 100,000 to 120,000 clones listed, over 70% are singletons.

The specimen was PBMCs. The sequence was collected from a man aged 30 to 45 in good health and CMV-seronegative. The genes are TRBV9 and TRBJ2-1, with 7 bases aligning to TRBD2. As DNA, the CDR3 is TGTGCCAGCAGCTTTTTGGGGAGGGTGGGCGATGAGCAGTTCTTC. This gives the protein CASSFLGRVGDEQFF.